The source of this TCR beta chain is a study of early T cells in non-severe SARS-CoV-2 infection. Study-wide background: From unsorted whole blood, bulk RNA was sequenced, and the chains remained unpaired.

TCRdb independently ran MiXCR on the 5' RACE reads; one entry per CDR3 protein. The table includes 74,000 or so distinct CDR3 sequences, 11% detected once. This TCR was sampled from an adult who was a healthcare worker with PCR-confirmed SARS-CoV-2 infection or an uninfected control (not recorded which). The sequenced material came from whole blood.

CDR3 sequence reads: CASSQDGNGGSYNEQFF. In DNA form, the CDR3 reads TGTGCCAGCAGCCAAGATGGGAACGGGGGCTCCTACAATGAGCAGTTCTTC. The rearrangement uses TRBV4-2 and TRBJ2-1; TRBD2 is a possible D gene (6 bases). V lost 0 bases, J lost 0 bases, and 12 bases lay in between. CDR1 and CDR2 (germline): LGHNA, YNFKEQ. This CDR3 contains 17 residues.